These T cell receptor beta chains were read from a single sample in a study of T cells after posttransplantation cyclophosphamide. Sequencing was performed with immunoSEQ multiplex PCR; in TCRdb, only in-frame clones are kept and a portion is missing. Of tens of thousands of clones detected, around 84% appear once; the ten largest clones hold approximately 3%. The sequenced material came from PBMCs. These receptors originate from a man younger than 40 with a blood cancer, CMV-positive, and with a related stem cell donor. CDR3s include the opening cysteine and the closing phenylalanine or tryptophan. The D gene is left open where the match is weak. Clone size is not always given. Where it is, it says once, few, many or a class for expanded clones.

TGTGCCAGAAGCTTGGAGATGGGGCGTCGGGTCTGCGAGCAGTACTTC | CARSLEMGRRVCEQYF | - | TRBJ2-7 | TRBV5-3 | -
TGTGCCAGCAGCGTAGAAGCGGGAGGGTTATCCGAGCAGTTCTTC | CASSVEAGGLSEQFF | TRBD2 | TRBJ2-1 | TRBV9 | -
TGTGCCATCAGTGACGGACAGCACTATGGCTACACCTTC | CAISDGQHYGYTF | - | TRBJ1-2 | TRBV10-3 | -
TGTGCCAGCAGCCCCGACAGTGACTATGGCTACACCTTC | CASSPDSDYGYTF | - | TRBJ1-2 | TRBV5-6 | -
TGCGCCAGCAGCTTGCCCGAAGAGACCCAGTACTTC | CASSLPEETQYF | - | TRBJ2-5 | TRBV5-1 | -
TGTGCCAGCAGTCCCGAGGCGGGGGTCCAAGAGACCCAGTACTTC | CASSPEAGVQETQYF | TRBD2 | TRBJ2-5 | TRBV7-2 | -
TGTGCCAGCAGCTTAGGGGCAGGGGGCGCGCCTGCAACTAATGAAAAACTGTTTTTT | CASSLGAGGAPATNEKLFF | TRBD1 | TRBJ1-4 | TRBV7-9 | -
TGTGCCAGCAGCTCTGGAGGGGGGGGGTCGAGAGGCTACACCTTC | CASSSGGGGSRGYTF | - | TRBJ1-2 | TRBV5-5 | -
TGCAGCGTTGGTCTAAGAGAGACCCAGTACTTC | CSVGLRETQYF | - | TRBJ2-5 | TRBV29-1 | -
TGTGCCAGCAGTGAGTTTGAGACCTACGAGCAGTACTTC | CASSEFETYEQYF | - | TRBJ2-7 | TRBV2 | -
TGTGCCAGCCTTCCGGGGGGGTCTGGGGCCAACGTCCTGACTTTC | CASLPGGSGANVLTF | TRBD2 | TRBJ2-6 | TRBV28 | once
TGTGCCAGCAGCCTAGGACTAGAGCCAAGTAGCACAGATACGCAGTATTTT | CASSLGLEPSSTDTQYF | TRBD2 | TRBJ2-3 | TRBV5-4 | -
TGTGCCACCAGCAGGGGACAGATGCCTAACTATGGCTACACCTTC | CATSRGQMPNYGYTF | TRBD1 | TRBJ1-2 | TRBV15 | -
TGTGCCAGCAGCTTATTGACAGGGGGGTATGGCTACACCTTC | CASSLLTGGYGYTF | TRBD1 | TRBJ1-2 | TRBV5-6 | -
TGTGCCAGCCATTTGGGGCAGAAAAACCAAGAGACCCAGTACTTC | CASHLGQKNQETQYF | - | TRBJ2-5 | TRBV2 | -
TGTGCCAGCAGTGACGGGGGCTTCACAGATACGCAGTATTTT | CASSDGGFTDTQYF | - | TRBJ2-3 | TRBV6-4 | -
TGTGCCAGCAGCCAATCGCCGCTGCAGCCACGGGGGCAGCCCCAGCATTTT | CASSQSPLQPRGQPQHF | - | TRBJ1-5 | TRBV16 | -
TGTGCCAGCAGCTTAAGGACTAGCGGGTACATCAATGAGCAGTTCTTC | CASSLRTSGYINEQFF | TRBD2 | TRBJ2-1 | TRBV11-3 | -
TGCGCCAGCAGCCCCTACTTACCAGGGGGCAATCAGCCCCAGCATTTT | CASSPYLPGGNQPQHF | - | TRBJ1-5 | TRBV4-1 | -
TGTGCCTGGAGTGAAACAGGGGGGAACACCATATATTTT | CAWSETGGNTIYF | TRBD1 | TRBJ1-3 | TRBV30 | -
TGTGCCAGCAGCTTAGACACCCATCAGCCCCAGCATTTT | CASSLDTHQPQHF | - | TRBJ1-5 | TRBV7-9 | -
TGTGCCAGCAGCCAGGGGGCAGACACCGGGGAGCTGTTTTTT | CASSQGADTGELFF | TRBD1 | TRBJ2-2 | TRBV6-4 | -
TGTGCCAGCAGTTACTCGAGTCCTGAACAAGAGACCCAGTACTTC | CASSYSSPEQETQYF | - | TRBJ2-5 | TRBV6-6 | -
TGTGCCAGCTCGCCCGGGATTAGCGGCACAGATACGCAGTATTTT | CASSPGISGTDTQYF | - | TRBJ2-3 | TRBV18 | -